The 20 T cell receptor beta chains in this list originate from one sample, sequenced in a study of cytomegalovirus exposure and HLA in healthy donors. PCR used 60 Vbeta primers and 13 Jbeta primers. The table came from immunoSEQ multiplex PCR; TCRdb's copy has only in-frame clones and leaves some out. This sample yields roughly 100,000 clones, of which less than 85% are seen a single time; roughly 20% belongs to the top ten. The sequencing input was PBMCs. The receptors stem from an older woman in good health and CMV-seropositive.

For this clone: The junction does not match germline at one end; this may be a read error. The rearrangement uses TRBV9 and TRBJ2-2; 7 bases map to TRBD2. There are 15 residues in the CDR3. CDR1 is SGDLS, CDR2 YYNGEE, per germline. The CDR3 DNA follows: TGTGCCAGCACCGTAGGGGAGGGTAGCACCGGGGAGCTGTTTTTT. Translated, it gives CASTVGEGSTGELFF.

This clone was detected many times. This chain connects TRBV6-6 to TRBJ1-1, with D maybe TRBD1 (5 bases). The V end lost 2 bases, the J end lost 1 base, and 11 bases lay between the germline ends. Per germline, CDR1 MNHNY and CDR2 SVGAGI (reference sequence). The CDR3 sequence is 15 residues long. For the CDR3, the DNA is TGTGCCAGCAGTTACAATGGGCAGGGGAACACTGAAGCTTTCTTT. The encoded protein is CASSYNGQGNTEAFF.

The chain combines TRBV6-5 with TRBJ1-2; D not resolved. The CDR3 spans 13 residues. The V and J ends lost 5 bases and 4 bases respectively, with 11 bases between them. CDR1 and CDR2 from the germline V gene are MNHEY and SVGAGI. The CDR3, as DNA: TGTGCCAGCAGTGAAAACAGCGGCTATGGCTACACCTTC. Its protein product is CASSENSGYGYTF.

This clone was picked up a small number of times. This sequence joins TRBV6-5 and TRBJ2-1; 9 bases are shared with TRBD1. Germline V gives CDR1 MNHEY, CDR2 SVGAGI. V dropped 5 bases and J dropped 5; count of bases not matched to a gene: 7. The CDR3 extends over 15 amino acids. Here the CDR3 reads CASSRDRDLHNEQFF. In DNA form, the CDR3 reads TGTGCCAGCAGTCGGGACAGGGACCTTCACAATGAGCAGTTCTTC.

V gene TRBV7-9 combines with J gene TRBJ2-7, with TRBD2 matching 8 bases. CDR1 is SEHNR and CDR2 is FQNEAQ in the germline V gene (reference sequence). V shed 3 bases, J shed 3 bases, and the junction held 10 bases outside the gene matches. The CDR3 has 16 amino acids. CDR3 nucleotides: TGTGCCAGCAGCTTTTGGGTCGGGAGGGGAGACTACGAGCAGTACTTC. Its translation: CASSFWVGRGDYEQYF.

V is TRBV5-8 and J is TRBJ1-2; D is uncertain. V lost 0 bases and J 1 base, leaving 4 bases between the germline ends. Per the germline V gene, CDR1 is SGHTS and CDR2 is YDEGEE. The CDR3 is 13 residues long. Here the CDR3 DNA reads TGTGCCAGCAGCTTGGCCAATAACTATGGCTACACCTTC. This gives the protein CASSLANNYGYTF.

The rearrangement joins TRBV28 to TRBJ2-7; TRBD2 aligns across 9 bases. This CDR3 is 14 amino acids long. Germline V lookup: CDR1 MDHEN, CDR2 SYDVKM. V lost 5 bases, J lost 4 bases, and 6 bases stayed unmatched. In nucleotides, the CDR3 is TGTGCCAGCAGTCTAGCGGGAAGCGTTTACGAGCAGTACTTC. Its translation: CASSLAGSVYEQYF.

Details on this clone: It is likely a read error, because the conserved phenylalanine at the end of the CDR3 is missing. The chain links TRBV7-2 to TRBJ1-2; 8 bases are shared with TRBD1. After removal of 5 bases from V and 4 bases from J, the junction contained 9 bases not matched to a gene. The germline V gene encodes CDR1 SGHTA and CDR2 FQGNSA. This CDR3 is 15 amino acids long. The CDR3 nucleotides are TGTGCCAGCAGCCTAGGGACAGGAGAGACCTATGGCTACACCTCC. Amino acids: CASSLGTGETYGYTS.

The CDR3 reads CASSEWSGANTGELFF. CDR3 DNA sequence: TGTGCCAGCAGTGAATGGTCAGGGGCGAACACCGGGGAGCTGTTTTTT. This chain connects TRBV2 to TRBJ2-2, with D perhaps TRBD1 (6 bases). CDR1 is SNHLY, CDR2 FYNNEI, per germline. Trimming left V 2 bases short and J 0 bases short, with 10 bases between. This CDR3 region has 16 residues.

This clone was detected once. In nucleotides, the CDR3 is TGTGCCTGGAGGCCGGGACAGGGGATTGGCTACACCTTC. It codes for CAWRPGQGIGYTF. The chain is built from TRBV30 and TRBJ1-2, with 10 bases aligning to TRBD1. CDR1 and CDR2 (germline): GTSNPN, SVGIG (reference sequence). Trimming removed 3 bases from V and 7 bases from J; junction bases left unmatched: 5. There are 13 residues in the CDR3. The full variable domain, its missing parts supplied by reference TRBV30 and TRBJ1-2, is SQTIHQWPATLVQPVGSPLSLECTVEGTSNPNLYWYRQAAGRGLQLLFYSVGIGQISSEVPQNLSASRPQDRQFILSSKKLLLSDSGFYLCAWRPGQGIGYTFGSGTRLTVV.

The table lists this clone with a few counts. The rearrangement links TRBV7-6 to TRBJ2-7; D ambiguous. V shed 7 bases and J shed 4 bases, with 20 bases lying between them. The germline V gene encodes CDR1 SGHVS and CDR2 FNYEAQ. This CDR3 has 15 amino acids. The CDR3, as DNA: TGTGCCAGCAACTTTAGCTTCGAGGTTATGTACGAGCAGTACTTC. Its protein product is CASNFSFEVMYEQYF.

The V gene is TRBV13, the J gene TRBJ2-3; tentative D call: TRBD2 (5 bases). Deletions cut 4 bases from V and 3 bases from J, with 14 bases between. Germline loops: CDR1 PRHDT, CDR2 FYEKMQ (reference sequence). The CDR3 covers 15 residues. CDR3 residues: CASSSNPEVTDTQYF. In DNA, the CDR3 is TGTGCCAGCAGCTCCAATCCGGAGGTGACAGATACGCAGTATTTT.

CDR3 sequence reads: CASSVGGQGSYEQYF. DNA of the CDR3: TGTGCCAGCAGCGTAGGAGGACAGGGTAGCTACGAGCAGTACTTC. This chain joins TRBV9 and TRBJ2-7; 8 positions match TRBD1. This CDR3 comprises 15 residues. Germline loops: CDR1 SGDLS, CDR2 YYNGEE. Germline trimming cut 0 bases from V and 3 bases from J; bases unmatched to any gene: 5.

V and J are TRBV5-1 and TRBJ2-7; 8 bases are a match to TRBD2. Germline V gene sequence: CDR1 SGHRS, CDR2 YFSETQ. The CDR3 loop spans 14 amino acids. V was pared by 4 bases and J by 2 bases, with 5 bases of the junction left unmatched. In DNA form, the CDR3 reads TGCGCCAGCAGCAGAACGGGACTAGCCTACGAGCAGTACTTC. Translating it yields CASSRTGLAYEQYF.

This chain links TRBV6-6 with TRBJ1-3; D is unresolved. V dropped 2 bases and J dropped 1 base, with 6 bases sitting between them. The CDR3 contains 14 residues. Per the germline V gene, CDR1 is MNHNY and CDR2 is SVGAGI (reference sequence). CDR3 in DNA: TGTGCCAGCAGTTACGGCGGTTCTGGAAACACCATATATTTT. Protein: CASSYGGSGNTIYF.

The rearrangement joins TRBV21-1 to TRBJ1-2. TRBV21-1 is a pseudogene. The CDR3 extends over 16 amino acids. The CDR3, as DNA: TGTGCCAGCAGCAAACGCTTCGGAGGGATTGGCTATGGCTACACCTTC. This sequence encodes CASSKRFGGIGYGYTF.

For the CDR3, the DNA is TGTGCCAGTCGAACAGGGGGAGGTGGTGAAGCTTTCTTT. This encodes CASRTGGGGEAFF. The chain uses TRBV19 and TRBJ1-1; 8 bases map to TRBD1. This CDR3 spans 13 amino acids. Germline CDR1 reads LNHDA; CDR2 reads SQIVND (reference sequence). V lost 8 bases and J lost 7; bases outside the gene matches: 9.

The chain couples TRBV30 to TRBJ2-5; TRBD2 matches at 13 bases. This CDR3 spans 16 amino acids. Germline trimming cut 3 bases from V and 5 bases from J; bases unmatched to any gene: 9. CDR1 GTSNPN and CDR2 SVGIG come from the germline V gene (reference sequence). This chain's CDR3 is CAWSRLLAGGVETQYF. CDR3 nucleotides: TGTGCCTGGAGCCGACTACTAGCGGGAGGGGTGGAGACCCAGTACTTC.

Written as DNA, the CDR3 is TGTGCCAGCAGCGCCCAGGGGAGCCGTTCGAACAATGAGCAGTTCTTC. It encodes CASSAQGSRSNNEQFF. This chain uses TRBV9 with TRBJ2-1; possible D gene TRBD1, 6 bases. CDR1 and CDR2 (germline): SGDLS, YYNGEE. The CDR3 covers 16 residues. With 3 bases removed from V and 5 bases from J, the gap between germline ends came to 18 bases.

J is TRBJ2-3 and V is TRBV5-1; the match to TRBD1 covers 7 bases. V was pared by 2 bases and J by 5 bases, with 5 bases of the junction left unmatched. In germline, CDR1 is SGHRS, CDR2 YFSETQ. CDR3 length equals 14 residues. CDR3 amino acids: CASSLSQGEDTQYF. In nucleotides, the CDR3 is TGCGCCAGCAGCTTAAGTCAGGGGGAAGATACGCAGTATTTT.